Below are 23 T cell receptor beta chains sequenced from a single sample in a study of blood T cell repertoires in COVID-19. Generated by immunoSEQ multiplex PCR, the TCRdb table keeps only in-frame clones and is missing some. The profile shows fewer than 200,000 clones, approximately 86% of them singletons. Sequenced sample: PBMCs or T cells enriched from blood (not recorded which). These receptor sequences come from a woman between 40 and 55 years old in a cohort exposed to, infected with or recovered from COVID-19 (not recorded which).

The genes are TRBV20-1 and TRBJ2-7, with 7 bases lining up with TRBD2. The CDR3 totals 11 residues. The V and J ends lost 5 bases and 8 bases, in that order; junction bases with no gene match: 6. Germline lookup yields CDR1 DFQATT and CDR2 SNEGSKA (reference sequence). CDR3 amino acids: CSALSGGQQYF. CDR3 bases: TGCAGTGCTCTGTCGGGGGGTCAGCAGTACTTC.

V is TRBV19 and J is TRBJ2-1; a possible D gene is TRBD1 (5 bases). The length of the CDR3 is 15 residues. Trimming took 0 bases from V and 10 from J, leaving 16 bases between them. Germline V lookup: CDR1 LNHDA, CDR2 SQIVND (reference sequence). The CDR3 protein is CASSIDGAGSREQFF. The CDR3 DNA reads TGTGCCAGTAGTATAGATGGGGCTGGGTCTAGGGAGCAGTTCTTC.

DNA of the CDR3: TGTGCCAGCAGGGACGACAGGGGGTCTGAAGCTTTCTTT. Translated, it gives CASRDDRGSEAFF. The V gene is TRBV2, the J gene TRBJ1-1; TRBD1 matches 9 bases. The CDR3 has 13 residues. Germline V gene sequence: CDR1 SNHLY, CDR2 FYNNEI. Trimming took 6 bases from V and 6 from J; bases not matched to a gene: 5.

The chain is built from TRBV19 and TRBJ1-4, with D unresolved. There are 13 residues in the CDR3. Germline V gene lookup returns CDR1 LNHDA and CDR2 SQIVND (reference sequence). V was shortened by 5 bases and J by 7 bases, with 11 bases between the two germline ends. The CDR3 sequence is CASSPLLREKLFF. CDR3 DNA sequence: TGTGCCAGTAGTCCTTTACTTCGTGAAAAACTGTTTTTT.

This clone was seen once. The genes are TRBV7-8 and TRBJ2-2; D not resolved. The V end lost 1 base, the J end lost 1 base, and 7 bases lay between the germline ends. This CDR3 has 15 residues. Germline V gives CDR1 SGHVS, CDR2 FQNEAQ. CDR3 bases: TGTGCCAGCAGCTTAGTCCCAGTGAACACCGGGGAGCTGTTTTTT. Residues: CASSLVPVNTGELFF.

The rearrangement uses TRBV7-8 and TRBJ1-5; D gene unclear. The CDR3 contains 16 residues. CDR1 is SGHVS and CDR2 is FQNEAQ in the germline V gene. Trimming removed 1 base from V and 6 bases from J, with 16 bases in between. CDR3 DNA sequence: TGTGCCAGCAGCTTAGAGGCGTCTTCCCGGGGTCAGCCCCAGCATTTT. This gives the protein CASSLEASSRGQPQHF.

The chain joins TRBV4-3 to TRBJ1-4; 8 nucleotides align to TRBD1. J lost 3 bases, V lost 3 bases, and 6 bases had no gene match. Germline CDR1 LGHNA, CDR2 YSLEER. This CDR3 has 16 residues. CDR3 amino acids: CASSHLPGQANEKLFF. Here the CDR3 DNA reads TGCGCCAGCAGCCACTTACCGGGACAGGCTAATGAAAAACTGTTTTTT.

The chain links TRBV7-8 to TRBJ2-2; D unclear. CDR1 is SGHVS and CDR2 is FQNEAQ in the germline V gene. The CDR3 covers 15 residues. Trimming pared 1 base from V and 1 base from J, leaving 7 bases between. CDR3 in amino acids: CASSLDSLNTGELFF. CDR3 DNA sequence: TGTGCCAGCAGCTTAGACAGTTTGAACACCGGGGAGCTGTTTTTT.

This rearrangement joins TRBV19 to TRBJ2-7; D might be TRBD1 (6 bases). The CDR3 is 14 residues long. With 1 base removed from V and 4 bases from J, the gap between germline ends came to 11 bases. CDR1 and CDR2 (germline): LNHDA, SQIVND (reference sequence). The CDR3 DNA is TGTGCCAGTAGTATAGTACAGGGCCATTACGAGCAGTACTTC. Translating it yields CASSIVQGHYEQYF.

Here the CDR3 DNA reads TGTGCCAGCAGTTTTACGGAGGCGCCGAACACTGAAGCTTTCTTT. Translated: CASSFTEAPNTEAFF. J is TRBJ1-1 and V is TRBV6-5; no reliable D call. Germline V gene lookup returns CDR1 MNHEY and CDR2 SVGAGI. V was clipped by 4 bases and J by 1 base, with 13 bases between them. This CDR3 spans 15 amino acids.

This clone was seen once. A much more abundant neighbour one base away suggests this may be a read error. V and J are TRBV4-2 and TRBJ2-7, with 12 bases identical to TRBD2. The CDR3 length is 16 residues. Germline V lookup: CDR1 LGHNA, CDR2 YNFKEQ. V lost 1 base and J lost 1; bases outside the gene matches: 2. The CDR3 sequence is CASSQGTSGDSYEQYF. The CDR3 bases are TGTGCCAGCAGCCAAGGGACTAGCGGGGATTCCTACGAGCAGTACTTC.

The chain combines TRBV29-1 with TRBJ1-1, with D hard to call. With 5 bases removed from V and 5 bases from J, the gap between germline ends came to 12 bases. The CDR3 consists of 12 residues. Germline V gene sequence: CDR1 SQVTM, CDR2 ANQGSEA. The CDR3 nucleotides read TGCAGCGTTTGGTCTTGGGAGACTGAAGCTTTCTTT. This translates into CSVWSWETEAFF.

J is TRBJ1-1 and V is TRBV5-6; the D gene is possibly TRBD1 (5 bases). Looked up from germline, CDR1 is SGHDT and CDR2 is YYEEEE. Trimming cost V 0 bases and J 7 bases, with 7 bases left between them. The length of the CDR3 is 12 residues. CDR3 residues: CASSLVGDEAFF. The CDR3 region has the DNA TGTGCCAGCAGCTTGGTAGGGGATGAAGCTTTCTTT.

J is TRBJ2-1 and V is TRBV14; 9 bases match TRBD1. CDR1 SGHDN and CDR2 FVKESK come from the germline V gene. V shed 4 bases, J shed 2 bases, and the junction held 3 bases outside the gene matches. The CDR3 is made up of 15 amino acids. The CDR3 spells CASSPGTGPYNEQFF. CDR3 DNA: TGTGCCAGCAGCCCCGGGACAGGGCCCTACAATGAGCAGTTCTTC.

The rearrangement joins TRBV7-2 to TRBJ2-2; maybe TRBD2 (6 bases). Per germline, CDR1 SGHTA and CDR2 FQGNSA. This CDR3 is 16 amino acids long. Trimming removed 4 bases at V and 1 base at J, with 13 bases between. CDR3 residues: CASSSLGRENTGELFF. The CDR3 bases are TGTGCCAGCAGCTCCCTGGGGCGGGAGAACACCGGGGAGCTGTTTTTT.

This clone occurred a few times. This chain joins TRBV11-2 and TRBJ1-6; 11 bases line up with TRBD1. The CDR3 totals 15 residues. V lost 8 bases and J lost 7; bases outside the gene matches: 7. CDR1 and CDR2 (germline): SGHAT, FQNNGV. Here the CDR3 reads CASGTGTGGNSPLHF. CDR3 DNA sequence: TGTGCCAGCGGTACCGGGACAGGGGGGAATTCACCCCTCCACTTT.

The chain joins TRBV28 to TRBJ2-2; no firm D call. The CDR3 length is 12 residues. Trimming pared 6 bases from V and 1 base from J, leaving 3 bases between. From germline, CDR1 is MDHEN and CDR2 SYDVKM. This chain's CDR3 is CASSQNTGELFF. The CDR3 nucleotides are TGTGCCAGCAGCCAGAACACCGGGGAGCTGTTTTTT.

V is TRBV3-1 (or the pseudogene TRBV3-2) and J is TRBJ2-3, with 8 bases aligning to TRBD2. Trimming took 0 bases from V and 2 from J; bases not matched to a gene: 10. There are 18 residues in the CDR3. The germline V gene has CDR1 LGHDT and CDR2 YNNKEL (reference sequence). The CDR3 sequence is CASSQELVGGELTDTQYF. The CDR3 DNA is TGTGCCAGCAGCCAAGAGCTGGTCGGGGGGGAACTCACAGATACGCAGTATTTT.

This clone was recorded only once. The rearrangement joins TRBV6-5 to TRBJ1-1, with D uncertain. Germline CDR1 and CDR2: MNHEY and SVGAGI. V dropped 6 bases and J dropped 5 bases, with 7 bases sitting between them. The CDR3 length is 11 residues. Here the CDR3 DNA reads TGTGCCAGCAGAACAATGACTGAAGCTTTCTTT. This gives the protein CASRTMTEAFF.

The chain joins TRBV6-5 to TRBJ1-2; possible D gene TRBD1, 6 bases. Per germline, CDR1 MNHEY and CDR2 SVGAGI. The CDR3 has 12 residues. Deletions cut 10 bases from V and 6 bases from J, with 15 bases between. Here the CDR3 DNA reads TGTGCCACAAGGGCGGGGGCACATGGCTACACCTTC. Translating it yields CATRAGAHGYTF.

The rearrangement uses TRBV7-9 and TRBJ1-2, with D maybe TRBD1 (6 bases). V was trimmed by 5 bases and J by 1 base, leaving 11 bases between them. Germline CDR1 is SEHNR and CDR2 is FQNEAQ (reference sequence). CDR3 length: 14 amino acids. CDR3 in DNA: TGTGCCAGCAGCCGACAGGTGGATAACTATGGCTACACCTTC. The encoded protein is CASSRQVDNYGYTF.

CDR3 in amino acids: CASSPRQGRPLNTEAFF. The CDR3 DNA follows: TGTGCCAGCAGCCCAAGACAGGGCAGGCCTCTCAACACTGAAGCTTTCTTT. The chain has TRBV3-1 (or the pseudogene TRBV3-2) and TRBJ1-1; 7 bases agree with TRBD1. CDR3 length equals 17 residues. Germline V gives CDR1 LGHDT, CDR2 YNNKEL (reference sequence). V gave up 4 bases and J gave up 2 bases; unmatched junction bases: 13.

This clone was seen more than once but under ten times. The rearrangement uses TRBV10-1 and TRBJ2-7, with D unclear. Germline CDR1 and CDR2: WNHNN and SYGVQD (reference sequence). This CDR3 spans 13 amino acids. Trimming pared 4 bases from V and 6 bases from J, leaving 13 bases between. Here the CDR3 DNA reads TGCGCCAGCAGTGGCGATCGCCTTGGCGAGCAGTACTTC. Its translation is CASSGDRLGEQYF.